This T cell receptor (beta chain) was sequenced during a study of metastatic and nonmetastatic thyroid tumors. The wider study: Across blood and tumor or nodule tissue, repertoires from malignant and benign thyroid patients were compared with one another.

Points on this clone: An end of the junction does not agree with germline; a read error may underlie this.

TCRdb reassembled clones from the PCR reads with MiXCR. The data show about 36,000 clones, roughly 20% seen once. Patients underwent thyroid surgery, and none had received any treatment before it. This CDR3 is built from 14 residues. Germline V gene sequence: CDR1 KGHDR, CDR2 SFDVKD. The J gene is TRBJ2-2, the V gene TRBV24-1; TRBD2 might be the D (6 bases). The source is a female donor with papillary thyroid cancer or a benign thyroid nodule (not recorded which). Some clones in this sample may be carry-over from other donors' samples. The source material was blood. Here the CDR3 reads CATSDNSESGQLFF. The CDR3 DNA is TGTGCCACCAGTGATAACAGTGAAAGCGGGCAGCTGTTTTTT.